This section outlines one T cell receptor (beta chain) sequence together with its context. What it recognizes is unknown. Different DNA sequences within this sample yield the same CDR3. Several immunoSEQ plates held equal portions of the genomic DNA taken from each subset. Measured with immunoSEQ multiplex PCR; TCRdb has only the in-frame clones, and not every one. Of approximately 2.4 million clones in the sample, around 95% were seen once. This record belongs to a study of shared clonotypes between healthy human individuals. Trimming stripped 2 bases from V and 6 bases from J, with 10 bases between. Germline loops: CDR1 GTSNPN, CDR2 SVGIG (reference sequence). CDR3 length equals 12 residues. Study results and limitations: The sharing of 5% to 6.5% of naive CD4 clonotypes was seen across a handful of donors. Clonotypes shared by all four sorted-subset donors had higher generation probabilities than non-shared clonotypes. A limitation of the genetic and exposure-history diversity represented arose from few donors.

The rearrangement links TRBV30 to TRBJ2-5; possible D gene TRBD2, 5 bases. The receptor was derived from a man aged 18 to 30 in good health. The sequencing input was naive CD4+ T cells sorted from blood. Noted subset: CD45RA+ positively selected. The CDR3 DNA is TGTGCCTGGAGTCCCGGGATTCAGACCCAGTACTTC. Its translation: CAWSPGIQTQYF.